A single sample gave rise to the 23 T cell receptor beta chains below, sequenced in a study of early stage breast cancer tumors. TCRdb's table, derived via immunoSEQ multiplex PCR, lists solely in-frame clones and lacks some. The repertoire includes some 41,000 clones, 70% to 80% of them detected once, and about 7% sits in the top ten. The sample consisted of blood. These receptors were taken from a person aged 45 to 59 with breast cancer.

For the CDR3, the DNA is TGTGCCACCAGCAGAGACCCTCGGGACTCTGGAAACACCATATATTTT. Translated, it gives CATSRDPRDSGNTIYF. The V and J genes are TRBV15 and TRBJ1-3; D remains ambiguous. The CDR3 spans 16 residues. Germline assignment: CDR1 LNHNV and CDR2 YYDKDF (reference sequence). Trimming left V 0 bases short and J 0 bases short, with 9 bases between.

This clone came up once. V and J are TRBV14 and TRBJ2-5, with D perhaps matching TRBD1 (6 bases). V was trimmed by 3 bases and J by 9 bases, leaving 17 bases between them. The germline CDR1 and CDR2 sequences are SGHDN and FVKESK. The CDR3 length is 14 residues. The CDR3 nucleotides are TGTGCCAGCAGCCAGGGGCAGGGGAAGAGACCCCAGTACTTC. The encoded protein is CASSQGQGKRPQYF.

Notes on this clone: This probably arose from a read error, given a far larger clone one base away. The chain carries TRBV5-6 and TRBJ1-4, with 8 bases that match TRBD1. Germline CDR1 and CDR2: SGHDT and YYEEEE. The V gene end was trimmed by 4 bases and the J gene end by 12 bases; junction bases not matched to a gene: 8. The CDR3 is made up of 13 amino acids. The CDR3 DNA is TGTGCCAGCAGCAGGGACAGGTCCAGCGAACTGTTTTTT. Protein product: CASSRDRSSELFF. The full variable domain, rest sourced from reference TRBV5-6 and TRBJ1-4, is DAGVTQSPTHLIKTRGQQVTLRCSPKSGHDTVSWYQQALGQGPQFIFQYYEEEERQRGNFPDRFSGHQFPNYSSELNVNALLLGDSALYLCASSRDRSSELFFGSGTQLSVL.

The chain recombines TRBV19 with TRBJ2-1, with D tentatively TRBD1 (5 bases). This CDR3 region has 17 residues. Trimming left V 8 bases short and J 2 bases short, with 22 bases between. Germline CDR1 is LNHDA and CDR2 is SQIVND (reference sequence). Here the CDR3 DNA reads TGTGCCAGTGGAAAGGACACTATAGTTAGCCCCTACAATGAGCAGTTCTTC. It is translated as CASGKDTIVSPYNEQFF.

The J gene is TRBJ2-5, the V gene TRBV9, with D maybe TRBD1 (7 bases). V gave up 6 bases and J gave up 0 bases, with 15 bases separating them. Looked up from germline, CDR1 is SGDLS and CDR2 is YYNGEE. This CDR3 has 15 amino acids. The CDR3 sequence is CASNPGGTYQETQYF. The CDR3 nucleotides are TGTGCCAGCAACCCAGGGGGGACGTACCAAGAGACCCAGTACTTC.

The chain links TRBV29-1 to TRBJ2-3; TRBD2 agrees at 11 bases. This CDR3 is 13 amino acids long. Germline CDR1 reads SQVTM; CDR2 reads ANQGSEA. Germline trimming cut 4 bases from V and 10 bases from J; bases unmatched to any gene: 7. Here the CDR3 DNA reads TGCAGCGTTGCGACTAGCGGGGTTGTGGCGCAGTATTTT. Its protein is CSVATSGVVAQYF.

In its sample, this clone was seen a few times. The chain is built from TRBV12-5 and TRBJ2-3, with 9 positions matching TRBD2. This CDR3 has 16 residues. J was trimmed by 4 bases and V by 7 bases; bases with no gene match: 12. The germline CDR1 and CDR2 sequences are LGHNT and FRNRAP. The CDR3 region has the DNA TGTGCTAGTGCCCTGGGGGTAGCGGGGGATGCAGATACGCAGTATTTT. Amino acid sequence: CASALGVAGDADTQYF.

This clone was detected a few times. V usage is TRBV5-1 and J usage is TRBJ1-2, with D perhaps TRBD1 (5 bases). The CDR3 runs 16 residues. Germline values: CDR1 SGHRS, CDR2 YFSETQ. The V end was cut by 0 bases, the J end by 8 bases, with 20 bases between. CDR3 in DNA: TGCGCCAGCAGCTTGGCCTTCGTCGGGCAGGGTGGCGGCTACACCTTC. It codes for CASSLAFVGQGGGYTF. Based on the CDR3 plus reference TRBV5-1 and TRBJ1-2, the full variable domain is KAGVTQTPRYLIKTRGQQVTLSCSPISGHRSVSWYQQTPGQGLQFLFEYFSETQRNKGNFPGRFSGRQFSNSRSEMNVSTLELGDSALYLCASSLAFVGQGGGYTFGSGTRLTVV.

This chain uses TRBV4-1 with TRBJ2-5, with D perhaps matching TRBD1 (5 bases). The V gene's germline CDR1 is MGHRA and CDR2 YSYEKL. The CDR3 has 13 residues. V dropped 2 bases and J dropped 5 bases, with 9 bases sitting between them. The CDR3 sequence: CASSQLKGETQYF. The DNA of the CDR3 is TGCGCCAGCAGCCAACTAAAGGGGGAGACCCAGTACTTC.

The chain recombines TRBV11-3 with TRBJ2-5; TRBD1 aligns across 9 bases. The CDR3 contains 14 residues. The junction had 5 bases not matched to a gene; V was cut back by 5 bases and J by 4 bases. The germline V gene has CDR1 SGHNT and CDR2 YENEEA. The CDR3 sequence is CASSPPGQGETQYF. CDR3 DNA sequence: TGTGCCAGCAGCCCTCCGGGACAGGGAGAGACCCAGTACTTC.

This clone was counted once. V gene TRBV10-2 combines with J gene TRBJ1-2, with a weak D call TRBD1 (5 bases). The germline gives CDR1 WSHSY, CDR2 SAAADI. The CDR3 contains 15 residues. V gave up 1 base and J gave up 6 bases, with 15 bases separating them. The CDR3, as DNA: TGCGCCAGCAGTGAGTTTAACCGGAGGGACGATGGCTACACCTTC. This translates into CASSEFNRRDDGYTF.

This clone was detected only a few times. This chain links TRBV19 with TRBJ1-1, with 9 bases fitting TRBD1. This CDR3 contains 14 residues. The V gene's germline CDR1 is LNHDA and CDR2 SQIVND (reference sequence). V shed 6 bases, J shed 4 bases, and the junction held 6 bases outside the gene matches. Here the CDR3 reads CASRGQGFTTEAFF. The CDR3 region has the DNA TGTGCCAGTAGAGGACAGGGGTTTACCACTGAAGCTTTCTTT. Complete variable domain (other parts from reference TRBV19 and TRBJ1-1): DGGITQSPKYLFRKEGQNVTLSCEQNLNHDAMYWYRQDPGQGLRLIYYSQIVNDFQKGDIAEGYSVSREKKESFPLTVTSAQKNPTAFYLCASRGQGFTTEAFFGQGTRLTVV.

This clone was recorded a few times. The chain has TRBV5-1 and TRBJ1-5; the D is unclear. Per germline, CDR1 SGHRS and CDR2 YFSETQ. The V end was cut by 5 bases, the J end by 2 bases, with 8 bases between. The CDR3 has 13 amino acids. The CDR3 coding sequence is TGCGCCAGCAGGGCAGAAGGCAATCAGCCCCAGCATTTT. Translating it yields CASRAEGNQPQHF. Filled out from reference TRBV5-1 and TRBJ1-5, the complete variable domain reads KAGVTQTPRYLIKTRGQQVTLSCSPISGHRSVSWYQQTPGQGLQFLFEYFSETQRNKGNFPGRFSGRQFSNSRSEMNVSTLELGDSALYLCASRAEGNQPQHFGDGTRLSIL.

This rearrangement joins TRBV6-4 to TRBJ2-7; 14 positions match TRBD2. The V segment lost 8 bases and the J segment 2 bases; nucleotides outside the gene matches: 2. Germline lookup yields CDR1 MRHNA and CDR2 SNTAGT. The CDR3 loop spans 14 amino acids. In nucleotides, the CDR3 is TGTGCCAGCGGGACTAGCGGGGGTACCTACGAGCAGTACTTC. This gives the protein CASGTSGGTYEQYF.

The chain couples TRBV7-2 to TRBJ1-5; TRBD1 matches 8 bases. Germline values: CDR1 SGHTA, CDR2 FQGNSA. CDR3 length: 15 amino acids. Trimming removed 5 bases from V and 6 bases from J; junction bases left unmatched: 9. CDR3 nucleotide sequence: TGTGCCAGCAGCCCCTGGACAGGGTCCGGTCAGCCCCAGCATTTT. Its protein is CASSPWTGSGQPQHF. Full variable domain (rest looked up from reference TRBV7-2 and TRBJ1-5): GAGVSQSPSNKVTEKGKDVELRCDPISGHTALYWYRQSLGQGLEFLIYFQGNSAPDKSGLPSDRFSAERTGGSVSTLTIQRTQQEDSAVYLCASSPWTGSGQPQHFGDGTRLSIL.

V gene TRBV5-1 combines with J gene TRBJ1-1; TRBD1 matches 11 bases. CDR3 length equals 15 residues. With V trimmed by 3 bases and J by 3 bases, 4 bases remained unmatched. CDR1 is SGHRS, CDR2 YFSETQ, per germline. In nucleotides, the CDR3 is TGCGCCAGCAGCTCGGGACAGGGGGGATACACTGAAGCTTTCTTT. It encodes CASSSGQGGYTEAFF.

This clone was seen once. This chain joins TRBV7-2 and TRBJ2-2, with a tentative D call TRBD2 (6 bases). The CDR3 runs 15 residues. CDR1 is SGHTA and CDR2 is FQGNSA in the germline V gene. V gave up 4 bases and J gave up 5 bases, with 14 bases separating them. The CDR3 DNA reads TGTGCCAGCAGCTCGACTAGGGCCGCAACCGGGGAGCTGTTTTTT. As protein: CASSSTRAATGELFF.

A word on this clone: The junction departs from germline at one end; a sequencing error may be responsible. J is TRBJ2-1 and V is TRBV2; 10 nucleotides agree with TRBD2. Germline V CDR1 and CDR2: SNHLY, FYNNEI. The CDR3 is made up of 15 amino acids. The CDR3 DNA sequence: TGTGCCAGCGCGCCCCCCCTAGGAGCGGGAGGGACCCGGGTCTTC. This gives the protein CASAPPLGAGGTRVF.

The sample holds a few counts of this clone. The chain is built from TRBV5-1 and TRBJ1-1; 10 bases fit TRBD1. The trim removed 4 bases at V and 10 bases at J, leaving 7 bases unmatched. Germline V gives CDR1 SGHRS, CDR2 YFSETQ. This CDR3 region has 13 residues. The CDR3 bases are TGCGCCAGCAGCACTGGACAGGGGGAGGGAGCTTTCTTT. Its translation: CASSTGQGEGAFF.

The rearrangement joins TRBV9 to TRBJ2-5; TRBD2 matches 14 bases. Looked up from germline, CDR1 is SGDLS and CDR2 is YYNGEE. The CDR3 has 16 residues. V trimming: 3 bases; J trimming: 4 bases; junction bases outside the gene matches: 5. CDR3 sequence reads: CASSEWTSGGRETQYF. The CDR3, as DNA: TGTGCCAGCAGCGAGTGGACTAGCGGGGGGAGAGAGACCCAGTACTTC.

The chain employs TRBV18 and TRBJ1-3; tentatively, D is TRBD1 (6 bases). Germline CDR1 KGHSH, CDR2 LQKENI. V dropped 4 bases and J dropped 2 bases, with 6 bases sitting between them. The CDR3 consists of 13 residues. The CDR3: CASSQGAGNTIYF. The CDR3 DNA follows: TGTGCCAGCTCACAGGGGGCTGGAAACACCATATATTTT. Full variable domain (rest looked up from reference TRBV18 and TRBJ1-3): NAGVMQNPRHLVRRRGQEARLRCSPMKGHSHVYWYRQLPEEGLKFMVYLQKENIIDESGMPKERFSAEFPKEGPSILRIQQVVRGDSAAYFCASSQGAGNTIYFGEGSWLTVV.

This clone was observed a handful of times. The chain is built from TRBV4-1 and TRBJ2-7; 11 bases are shared with TRBD1. The CDR3 is 15 amino acids. The junction had 3 bases not matched to a gene; V was cut back by 4 bases and J by 1 base. Germline CDR1 and CDR2: MGHRA and YSYEKL. CDR3 amino acids: CASSLGQGASYEQYF. The CDR3 bases are TGCGCCAGCAGCCTCGGACAGGGGGCTTCCTACGAGCAGTACTTC.

The V and J genes are TRBV4-1 and TRBJ2-5, with 10 bases that match TRBD2. V dropped 4 bases and J dropped 2; count of bases not matched to a gene: 19. This CDR3 is built from 20 residues. From germline, CDR1 is MGHRA and CDR2 YSYEKL. The CDR3 here is CASSPAGSGASGRKQETQYF. The CDR3 bases are TGCGCCAGCAGCCCGGCGGGATCTGGGGCTAGCGGGAGAAAACAAGAGACCCAGTACTTC.